These 29 T cell receptor beta chains originate from one sample sequenced in a study of blood T cell repertoires in COVID-19. The assay was immunoSEQ multiplex PCR, and TCRdb's table has in-frame clones only and misses some. The sample lists more than 200,000 clones; 88% were seen once. Sequenced sample: peripheral blood. These receptors originate from a human donor in a cohort sampled during active COVID-19.

V gene TRBV5-1 combines with J gene TRBJ2-7; TRBD1 matches 10 bases. V was pared by 0 bases and J by 2 bases, with 2 bases of the junction left unmatched. The CDR3 totals 15 residues. The germline V gene encodes CDR1 SGHRS and CDR2 YFSETQ. This CDR3 is CASSLGQGATYEQYF. The CDR3 nucleotides are TGCGCCAGCAGCTTGGGACAGGGGGCGACCTACGAGCAGTACTTC.

This clone was found once. V is TRBV5-1 and J is TRBJ2-1; 7 bases agree with TRBD2. In germline, CDR1 is SGHRS, CDR2 YFSETQ. With V trimmed by 0 bases and J by 7 bases, 7 bases remained unmatched. The CDR3 consists of 15 residues. CDR3 sequence (DNA): TGCGCCAGCAGCTTGGACGGGGGGTCCACTAATGAGCAGTTCTTC. Its protein is CASSLDGGSTNEQFF. The whole variable domain, filled in from reference TRBV5-1 and TRBJ2-1, reads KAGVTQTPRYLIKTRGQQVTLSCSPISGHRSVSWYQQTPGQGLQFLFEYFSETQRNKGNFPGRFSGRQFSNSRSEMNVSTLELGDSALYLCASSLDGGSTNEQFFGPGTRLTVL.

The chain carries TRBV15 and TRBJ2-7; D might be TRBD2 (6 bases). Trimming left V 5 bases short and J 3 bases short, with 11 bases between. This CDR3 spans 13 amino acids. The germline gives CDR1 LNHNV, CDR2 YYDKDF (reference sequence). The CDR3 here is CATSPWGDYEQYF. CDR3 coding DNA: TGTGCCACCAGCCCCTGGGGGGACTACGAGCAGTACTTC.

J is TRBJ1-6 and V is TRBV7-2; D gene uncertain. The CDR3 is 12 residues long. Trimming pared 8 bases from V and 6 bases from J, leaving 8 bases between. The germline CDR1 and CDR2 sequences are SGHTA and FQGNSA. The DNA for the CDR3 is TGTGCCAGCTGCGGCAGTAATTCACCCCTCCACTTT. It encodes CASCGSNSPLHF. The full variable domain, completed using reference TRBV7-2 and TRBJ1-6, is GAGVSQSPSNKVTEKGKDVELRCDPISGHTALYWYRQSLGQGLEFLIYFQGNSAPDKSGLPSDRFSAERTGGSVSTLTIQRTQQEDSAVYLCASCGSNSPLHFGNGTRLTVT.

This sequence joins TRBV5-1 and TRBJ1-3; D is uncertain. V was trimmed by 4 bases and J by 0 bases, leaving 5 bases between them. Germline values: CDR1 SGHRS, CDR2 YFSETQ. CDR3 length: 13 residues. CDR3 sequence: CASSPRSGNTIYF. The CDR3 region has the DNA TGCGCCAGCAGCCCCCGCTCTGGAAACACCATATATTTT.

The chain combines TRBV7-2 with TRBJ2-7, with D unresolved. V gave up 5 bases and J gave up 3 bases, with 8 bases separating them. Germline lookup yields CDR1 SGHTA and CDR2 FQGNSA. CDR3 length: 12 amino acids. The CDR3 is CASSPVLYEQYF. CDR3 coding DNA: TGTGCCAGCAGCCCCGTCCTCTACGAGCAGTACTTC.

This chain connects TRBV11-1 to TRBJ2-2; TRBD1 matches at 7 bases. Germline V gene lookup returns CDR1 SGHAT and CDR2 FQDESV (reference sequence). This CDR3 comprises 15 residues. J lost 3 bases, V lost 5 bases, and 6 bases had no gene match. DNA for the CDR3: TGTGCCAGCAGCCCGAGAGGGGGCTACACCGGGGAGCTGTTTTTT. Its translation: CASSPRGGYTGELFF.

This chain uses TRBV29-1 with TRBJ2-7; TRBD2 agrees at 9 bases. From germline, CDR1 is SQVTM and CDR2 ANQGSEA. Germline trimming cut 5 bases from V and 2 bases from J; bases unmatched to any gene: 4. The CDR3 is made up of 13 amino acids. As DNA, the CDR3 is TGCAGCGTTTCGGCGGGGGGGCCCTACGAGCAGTACTTC. Translating gives CSVSAGGPYEQYF.

The chain employs TRBV6-5 and TRBJ1-1; D may be TRBD1 (5 bases). V shed 0 bases and J shed 5 bases, with 13 bases lying between them. The CDR3 totals 15 residues. Germline CDR1 reads MNHEY; CDR2 reads SVGAGI. The CDR3 DNA reads TGTGCCAGCAGTTACTCCCCCGACAGCCTTACTGAAGCTTTCTTT. It translates to CASSYSPDSLTEAFF.

The V gene is TRBV20-1, the J gene TRBJ2-7; D unresolved. CDR3 size: 11 residues. V was shortened by 7 bases and J by 2 bases, with 9 bases between the two germline ends. Germline values: CDR1 DFQATT, CDR2 SNEGSKA (reference sequence). The CDR3 reads CSVRSTYEQYF. The CDR3 region has the DNA TGCAGTGTCAGAAGTACCTACGAGCAGTACTTC.

The chain joins TRBV6-5 to TRBJ1-4; the D gene is possibly TRBD1 (5 bases). CDR1 and CDR2 from the germline V gene are MNHEY and SVGAGI. V lost 2 bases and J 5 bases, leaving 15 bases between the germline ends. This CDR3 contains 16 residues. The CDR3 DNA reads as TGTGCCAGCAGTTACGGAAGGGACTCGTCGAATGAAAAACTGTTTTTT. Its protein product is CASSYGRDSSNEKLFF.

This clone was recorded only once. CDR3 amino acids: CAWRLPGQGYEQYF. In DNA, the CDR3 is TGTGCCTGGAGATTACCGGGACAGGGGTACGAGCAGTACTTC. The chain employs TRBV30 and TRBJ2-7; 10 positions agree with TRBD1. V was pared by 3 bases and J by 4 bases, with 6 bases of the junction left unmatched. Germline V CDR1 and CDR2: GTSNPN, SVGIG (reference sequence). There are 14 residues in the CDR3.

The chain has TRBV6-2 or TRBV6-3 and TRBJ2-7; possibly TRBD2 for D (6 bases). V was pared by 0 bases and J by 6 bases, with 9 bases between. There are 13 residues in the CDR3. Germline values: CDR1 MNHEY, CDR2 SVGEGT. The CDR3: CASSYSNGGEQYF. The CDR3 DNA reads as TGTGCCAGCAGTTACTCGAACGGGGGCGAGCAGTACTTC.

The chain carries TRBV4-2 and TRBJ2-3, with 11 bases matching TRBD2. This CDR3 contains 16 residues. Looked up from germline, CDR1 is LGHNA and CDR2 is YNFKEQ. V dropped 9 bases and J dropped 5; count of bases not matched to a gene: 13. CDR3 in amino acids: CARHARLAGTLDTQYF. The CDR3 DNA follows: TGTGCCAGACACGCTCGACTAGCGGGAACGTTAGATACGCAGTATTTT.

J is TRBJ2-5 and V is TRBV9, with 9 bases that match TRBD2. There are 15 residues in the CDR3. Germline trimming cut 0 bases from V and 0 bases from J; bases unmatched to any gene: 0. The germline CDR1 and CDR2 sequences are SGDLS and YYNGEE. CDR3 DNA: TGTGCCAGCAGCGTAGGACTAGCGGACCAAGAGACCCAGTACTTC. Its protein product is CASSVGLADQETQYF.

For this clone: Other DNA sequences in this sample translate to the same CDR3. V and J are TRBV28 and TRBJ2-6, with a possible D match to TRBD2 (5 bases). Germline CDR1 MDHEN, CDR2 SYDVKM. CDR3 length equals 15 residues. Trimming left V 3 bases short and J 4 bases short, with 10 bases between. CDR3 sequence (DNA): TGTGCCAGCAGTTTCCGGGGTTCCGGGGCCAACGTCCTGACTTTC. Protein: CASSFRGSGANVLTF.

The J gene is TRBJ1-4, the V gene TRBV5-4; D call uncertain. Trimming took 8 bases from V and 0 from J, leaving 8 bases between them. The CDR3 totals 13 residues. CDR1 and CDR2 (germline): SGHNT, YYREEE (reference sequence). CDR3 bases: TGTGCCAGTCAAGAGACAACTAATGAAAAACTGTTTTTT. Translation gives CASQETTNEKLFF.

This clone was seen once. V is TRBV7-3 and J is TRBJ2-1, with a tentative D call TRBD2 (5 bases). The germline CDR1 and CDR2 sequences are SGHTA and FQGTGA. Trimming removed 5 bases from V and 12 bases from J, with 23 bases in between. The CDR3 spans 15 residues. CDR3 sequence: CASSRTAQLVSGQFF. For the CDR3, the DNA is TGTGCCAGCAGCCGAACGGCCCAACTAGTTTCTGGGCAGTTCTTC.

This chain connects TRBV13 to TRBJ2-7, with D hard to call. The CDR3 has 14 amino acids. With 2 bases removed from V and 1 base from J, the gap between germline ends came to 9 bases. In germline, CDR1 is PRHDT, CDR2 FYEKMQ (reference sequence). CDR3 amino acids: CASSLRLESYEQYF. The DNA for the CDR3 is TGTGCCAGCAGCTTAAGGCTGGAGTCCTACGAGCAGTACTTC.

CDR3 sequence reads: CASSPGMGGYTF. As DNA, the CDR3 is TGTGCCAGCAGTCCCGGGATGGGTGGCTACACCTTC. The chain recombines TRBV6-5 with TRBJ1-2; D gene unclear. Germline V gene lookup returns CDR1 MNHEY and CDR2 SVGAGI. The CDR3 extends over 12 amino acids. V lost 5 bases to trimming and J lost 7 bases, with 11 bases between them.

This chain connects TRBV5-5 to TRBJ2-2; no clear D. Germline assignment: CDR1 SGHKS and CDR2 YYEKEE (reference sequence). The CDR3 covers 15 residues. V shed 0 bases and J shed 5 bases, with 11 bases lying between them. CDR3 in DNA: TGTGCCAGCAGCTTGGGACGGAGCCTGACCGGGGAGCTGTTTTTT. Residues: CASSLGRSLTGELFF. Based on the CDR3 plus reference TRBV5-5 and TRBJ2-2, the full variable domain is DAGVTQSPTHLIKTRGQQVTLRCSPISGHKSVSWYQQVLGQGPQFIFQYYEKEERGRGNFPDRFSARQFPNYSSELNVNALLLGDSALYLCASSLGRSLTGELFFGEGSRLTVL.

The genes are TRBV7-9 and TRBJ2-5, with D perhaps matching TRBD2 (6 bases). This CDR3 comprises 13 residues. Germline V gene sequence: CDR1 SEHNR, CDR2 FQNEAQ (reference sequence). The V end lost 5 bases, the J end lost 2 bases, and 9 bases lay between the germline ends. DNA of the CDR3: TGTGCCAGCAGCCCGGGGGATCAAGAGACCCAGTACTTC. Protein: CASSPGDQETQYF.

This sequence joins TRBV10-1 and TRBJ2-1, with 9 bases identical to TRBD2. J gave up 6 bases and V 5 bases, and 5 bases lay outside the gene matches. CDR3 length: 14 amino acids. Per the germline V gene, CDR1 is WNHNN and CDR2 is SYGVQD (reference sequence). The CDR3 DNA is TGCGCCAGCAGTAGCGGGGGGTCAAGCAATGAGCAGTTCTTC. This codes for CASSSGGSSNEQFF.

This clone was picked up a small number of times. The J gene is TRBJ2-1, the V gene TRBV4-1, with a possible D match to TRBD1 (6 bases). CDR3 length: 13 residues. The germline V gene encodes CDR1 MGHRA and CDR2 YSYEKL. Trimming removed 2 bases from V and 9 bases from J, with 11 bases in between. The DNA for the CDR3 is TGCGCCAGCAGCCAAATACAGGGATTTGAGCAGTTCTTC. Protein product: CASSQIQGFEQFF.

The chain recombines TRBV18 with TRBJ2-3, with 9 bases fitting TRBD2. This CDR3 spans 16 amino acids. Per germline, CDR1 KGHSH and CDR2 LQKENI. V lost 6 bases, J lost 4 bases, and 11 bases stayed unmatched. The CDR3, as DNA: TGTGCCAGCTCCCCCGGGGTAGCGGGAGCTTCAGATACGCAGTATTTT. This codes for CASSPGVAGASDTQYF.

The gene calls are TRBV13 and TRBJ1-2; no clear D. The V gene lost 2 bases and the J gene lost 4 bases, with 11 bases spanning the gap. Germline CDR1 and CDR2: PRHDT and FYEKMQ (reference sequence). The CDR3 consists of 14 residues. The CDR3 spells CASSLIRGTYGYTF. CDR3 DNA sequence: TGTGCCAGCAGCTTAATACGCGGTACCTATGGCTACACCTTC.

This rearrangement joins TRBV3-1 (or the pseudogene TRBV3-2) to TRBJ2-5, with unresolved D. CDR1 is LGHDT and CDR2 is YNNKEL in the germline V gene (reference sequence). This CDR3 region has 14 residues. The V and J ends lost 2 bases and 8 bases respectively, with 15 bases between them. The CDR3 sequence is CASSQRHAPPTQYF. For the CDR3, the DNA is TGTGCCAGCAGCCAACGACACGCCCCTCCTACCCAGTACTTC.

CDR3 sequence reads: CSVIGGATEAFF. DNA for the CDR3: TGCAGCGTCATCGGGGGAGCCACTGAAGCTTTCTTT. V usage is TRBV29-1 and J usage is TRBJ1-1; tentative D call: TRBD1 (5 bases). Deletions cut 6 bases from V and 4 bases from J, with 12 bases between. CDR1 is SQVTM, CDR2 ANQGSEA, per germline. The CDR3 sequence is 12 residues long.

The chain uses TRBV5-5 and TRBJ1-2, with D unclear. The germline gives CDR1 SGHKS, CDR2 YYEKEE (reference sequence). The ends were cut back, 8 bases at V and 5 bases at J, with 13 bases in the middle. The CDR3 extends over 12 amino acids. The DNA of the CDR3 is TGTGCCAGTGGCCGGGGAGGTTATGGCTACACCTTC. This codes for CASGRGGYGYTF.